The rows below give T cell receptor beta chains drawn from one sample of a study of T cells in Graves' hyperthyroidism and ophthalmopathy. From the multiplex PCR reads, TCRdb called clonotypes with MiXCR, one entry per CDR3 protein. The data show about 560,000 distinct CDR3 sequences, approximately 16% seen once. The sample taken for sequencing was blood. The receptors originated from a woman younger than 30 with Graves' hyperthyroidism. The conserved cysteine and the conserved F or W are not part of the CDR3 here. Fields, in order: CDR3 protein, D gene, V gene. A D gene is named only where the DNA matches it firmly.

cdr3_aa: ASCKWYINEQF
d_call: -
v_call: TRBV2

cdr3_aa: ASSLGQHSGNTIY
d_call: -
v_call: TRBV18

cdr3_aa: SARKDRGDYDYT
d_call: TRBD1
v_call: TRBV20-1

cdr3_aa: ASSPSRQSNQPQH
d_call: -
v_call: TRBV27

cdr3_aa: AWSTQGSDEQF
d_call: -
v_call: TRBV30

cdr3_aa: ASSLLLRGITGELF
d_call: TRBD2
v_call: TRBV27

cdr3_aa: ASSFDRKLNTEAF
d_call: -
v_call: TRBV7-2

cdr3_aa: AISERQGKDEQY
d_call: TRBD1
v_call: TRBV10-3

cdr3_aa: SVPLTRGRGDTQY
d_call: TRBD2
v_call: TRBV29-1

cdr3_aa: ASSLDRGVSNQPQH
d_call: TRBD1
v_call: TRBV12-3/TRBV12-4

cdr3_aa: ASFKGRARDTQY
d_call: -
v_call: TRBV11-2

cdr3_aa: ASTPRITQETQY
d_call: -
v_call: TRBV2

cdr3_aa: ASNLAEGFYGYT
d_call: -
v_call: TRBV5-5

cdr3_aa: ASSFTADSGNTIY
d_call: -
v_call: TRBV7-2

cdr3_aa: ASSQNGGNYNEQF
d_call: -
v_call: TRBV4-3

cdr3_aa: ASSVGPLDISYEQY
d_call: -
v_call: TRBV9

cdr3_aa: ASSTPGGMNTEAF
d_call: TRBD1
v_call: TRBV6-2/TRBV6-3

cdr3_aa: ASRAGLLQETQY
d_call: TRBD2
v_call: TRBV2

cdr3_aa: ASSFGQGPPSYNEQF
d_call: TRBD1
v_call: TRBV5-1

cdr3_aa: ASSSETGTGYEQY
d_call: -
v_call: TRBV7-9

cdr3_aa: SARDRRQRPTDYGYT
d_call: -
v_call: TRBV20-1

cdr3_aa: ASSLRSRSSYNEQF
d_call: -
v_call: TRBV5-1

cdr3_aa: ASSLGPGLDYNEQF
d_call: TRBD2
v_call: TRBV5-1

cdr3_aa: ASSETSGGAVDTQY
d_call: TRBD2
v_call: TRBV25-1

cdr3_aa: ASSLTDAPYEQY
d_call: -
v_call: TRBV13

cdr3_aa: ASIAPGADTQY
d_call: -
v_call: TRBV6-1

cdr3_aa: ASSSGRAYEQY
d_call: -
v_call: TRBV27

cdr3_aa: ASRRTSGSGYEQY
d_call: TRBD2
v_call: TRBV12-3/TRBV12-4

cdr3_aa: ASSQLAAGGRTQY
d_call: TRBD2
v_call: TRBV11-1

cdr3_aa: ASSLGGWGNSPLH
d_call: TRBD1
v_call: TRBV12-3/TRBV12-4

cdr3_aa: ASSLEWRQETQY
d_call: -
v_call: TRBV5-4

cdr3_aa: ASSQSWTGDYEQY
d_call: TRBD1
v_call: TRBV4-2

cdr3_aa: ATSRDSVRAPLH
d_call: -
v_call: TRBV15

cdr3_aa: ASSWDRGSYNEQF
d_call: TRBD1
v_call: TRBV12-3/TRBV12-4

cdr3_aa: ASTSSGGPETQY
d_call: -
v_call: TRBV12-3/TRBV12-4

cdr3_aa: ASSSNAGGTDTQY
d_call: TRBD2
v_call: TRBV9

cdr3_aa: ATSDPTGLANTGELF
d_call: TRBD2
v_call: TRBV24-1

cdr3_aa: ASVRTGTLSGANVLT
d_call: TRBD1
v_call: TRBV6-2/TRBV6-3

cdr3_aa: SAGVGTDTQY
d_call: -
v_call: TRBV20-1

cdr3_aa: ASSPGFIQETQY
d_call: -
v_call: TRBV19

cdr3_aa: ASSVGLAADTGELF
d_call: -
v_call: TRBV9

cdr3_aa: ASSEADRLYTEAF
d_call: -
v_call: TRBV7-2

cdr3_aa: ASSPPGRTSGNTIY
d_call: -
v_call: TRBV19

cdr3_aa: ASSQDYGTGGYGYT
d_call: TRBD1
v_call: TRBV4-3

cdr3_aa: ASSPRGQGVTGELF
d_call: TRBD1
v_call: TRBV7-3

cdr3_aa: SARLPRRTFYEQY
d_call: -
v_call: TRBV20-1

cdr3_aa: ASNRAAGNTIY
d_call: -
v_call: TRBV6-1

cdr3_aa: ASSLFLGDQPQH
d_call: -
v_call: TRBV12-3/TRBV12-4

cdr3_aa: SVPGRKIDTQY
d_call: -
v_call: TRBV20-1

cdr3_aa: ASSPGGEEKLF
d_call: -
v_call: TRBV5-1